The rows below give T cell receptor beta chains drawn from one sample of a study of molecular identifiers for immune sequencing clone quantification. From the PCR reads, TCRdb called clonotypes with MiXCR, one entry per CDR3 protein. This sample has 20,000 or so distinct CDR3 sequences, with about a fifth found just once. Sequencing was done on a sample of naive CD8+ T cells from blood, with Jurkat cell RNA spiked in. Receptor source: a human donor in good health. Some libraries in this study had Jurkat cell RNA spiked in. Each CDR3 is given with its conserved first and last residue. The order of the fields is clone size, D gene, V gene, J gene, CDR3 DNA, CDR3 protein. A D gene is named only where the DNA matches it firmly. Rows may omit the clone size; those that give it use once, few, many or a size class.

medium-sized	.	TRBV9	TRBJ2-7	TGTGCCAGCAGCGTAGCTTCCGGACAAAGCTACGAGCAGTACTTC	CASSVASGQSYEQYF
many	.	TRBV27	TRBJ2-7	TGTGCCAGCAGTTTCCAGGGGCACTACGAGCAGTACTTC	CASSFQGHYEQYF
many	TRBD2	TRBV11-2	TRBJ2-3	TGTGCCAGCAGCTTAGGAGCGGGAGTAGCAGATACGCAGTATTTT	CASSLGAGVADTQYF
few	.	TRBV9	TRBJ2-1	TGTGCCAGCAGCGTAGAGTCTTTGGCCTCCTACAATGAGCAGTTCTTC	CASSVESLASYNEQFF
many	.	TRBV13	TRBJ2-5	TGTGCCAGCAGCTTTCAGGGGTGGGAGACCCAGTACTTC	CASSFQGWETQYF
many	.	TRBV7-7	TRBJ2-5	TGTGCTAGCAGCTCGAACAGGATGCAAGAGACCCAGTACTTC	CASSSNRMQETQYF
many	TRBD2	TRBV11-2	TRBJ2-3	TGTGCCAGCCACCTAGCGGGAGACACAGATACGCAGTATTTT	CASHLAGDTDTQYF
many	.	TRBV7-6	TRBJ2-7	TGTGCCAGCAGCTTAGACAGATCCTACGAGCAGTACTTC	CASSLDRSYEQYF
.	TRBD2	TRBV2	TRBJ2-3	TGTGCCAGCAGTGACCTGATCCTAGCGGGAGGGCCAGCAGATACGCAGTATTTT	CASSDLILAGGPADTQYF
few	.	TRBV11-2	TRBJ2-1	TGTGCCAGCAGTCGCGACTTCTCCTACAATGAGCAGTTCTTC	CASSRDFSYNEQFF
many	.	TRBV6-2/TRBV6-3	TRBJ2-7	TGTGCCAGCAGTTACTCCGCGGTTGGAGTCCACGAGCAGTACTTC	CASSYSAVGVHEQYF
.	TRBD2	TRBV29-1	TRBJ2-5	TGCAGCGCAGAAGCGGACGGAGGATTAGCGGGAGGGCCACAAGAGACCCAGTACTTC	CSAEADGGLAGGPQETQYF
few	.	TRBV27	TRBJ2-3	TGTGCCAGCAGTTTGGTTGGAGGAGATACGCAGTATTTT	CASSLVGGDTQYF
many	TRBD2	TRBV28	TRBJ2-1	TGTGCCAGCAGCTCGACTAGCGGACCCTACAATGAGCAGTTCTTC	CASSSTSGPYNEQFF
.	.	TRBV29-1	TRBJ1-1	TGCAGCGTGGCGGACACTGAAGCTTTCTTT	CSVADTEAFF
many	.	TRBV24-1	TRBJ2-7	TGTGCCACCAGTCCGGGCTACTCCTACGAGCAGTACTTC	CATSPGYSYEQYF
.	.	TRBV28	TRBJ2-3	TGTGCCAGCAGTCTCCGGGCCGCCTCCACAGATACGCAGTATTTT	CASSLRAASTDTQYF
medium-sized	.	TRBV4-2	TRBJ1-4	TGTGCCAGCAGCCCCCAACAAAGACGGATTGATGCAACTAATGAAAAACTGTTTTTT	CASSPQQRRIDATNEKLFF
many	TRBD2	TRBV2	TRBJ2-1	TGTGCCAGCAGCCTGTTCATAGCGGGGCCATACAATGAGCAGTTCTTC	CASSLFIAGPYNEQFF
many	TRBD1	TRBV5-6	TRBJ1-5	TGTGCCAGCAGCCCCGGGACAGGGATTGGGCCCCAGCATTTT	CASSPGTGIGPQHF
many	TRBD1	TRBV6-6	TRBJ2-4	TGTGCCAGCAGCCAGACAGGGGGCGGAAACATTCAGTACTTC	CASSQTGGGNIQYF
few	.	TRBV11-2	TRBJ1-2	TGTGCCAGCAGCTTAGGTGCACATGGCTACACCTTC	CASSLGAHGYTF
many	TRBD1	TRBV28	TRBJ2-5	TGTGCCAGCAGTTTCGGACAGGGAGAGACCCAGTACTTC	CASSFGQGETQYF
.	.	TRBV28	TRBJ2-5	TGTGCCAGCAGTTTAGGTCTTAAACTAGAGACCCAGTACTTC	CASSLGLKLETQYF
many	.	TRBV28	TRBJ2-1	TGTGCCAGCAGCAGGGACCAAAGCTCCTACAATGAGCAGTTCTTC	CASSRDQSSYNEQFF
many	TRBD1	TRBV5-1	TRBJ2-7	TGCGCCAGCAGTTTTCCAGGGGGAAACCTGTCCTACGAGCAGTACTTC	CASSFPGGNLSYEQYF
medium-sized	.	TRBV20-1	TRBJ1-6	TGCAGTGCTCCACGGGAGGCCAGATATAATTCACCCCTCCACTTT	CSAPREARYNSPLHF
many	.	TRBV20-1	TRBJ2-7	TGCAGTGCTACCGGGCCTTTGTACGAGCAGTACTTC	CSATGPLYEQYF
.	.	TRBV24-1	TRBJ2-5	TGTGCCACCAGTGTTAGGGCCGGGTACCAAGAGACCCAGTACTTC	CATSVRAGYQETQYF
.	TRBD1	TRBV5-1	TRBJ1-2	TGCGTCAGCAGCTCAGACAGGGGAGTTGGCTACACCTTC	CVSSSDRGVGYTF
.	.	TRBV7-2	TRBJ2-7	TGTGCCAGCAGCTTTTTTCGGGACTCCTACGAGCAGTACTTC	CASSFFRDSYEQYF
.	.	TRBV20-1	TRBJ1-4	TGCAGTGCTAAAGTGTGGGATGTGACAACTAATGAAAAACTGTTTTTT	CSAKVWDVTTNEKLFF
many	TRBD1	TRBV12-3/TRBV12-4	TRBJ1-5	TGTGCCAGCAGTCCGACAGGGATGTATCAGCCCCAGCATTTT	CASSPTGMYQPQHF
many	.	TRBV18	TRBJ2-7	TGTGCCAGCTCACGGGCGGCCTCCTACGAGCAGTACTTC	CASSRAASYEQYF
medium-sized	.	TRBV29-1	TRBJ2-7	TGCAGCGTTGAAGGGACGGGCCCTTCCGAGCAGTACTTC	CSVEGTGPSEQYF